The T cell receptor (beta chain) under discussion was sequenced for a study of T cells after posttransplantation cyclophosphamide. Trimming removed 4 bases from V and 4 bases from J, with 6 bases in between. Germline V gives CDR1 DFQATT, CDR2 SNEGSKA (reference sequence). CDR3 length equals 11 residues. This table comes from immunoSEQ multiplex PCR, and its TCRdb copy is limited to in-frame clones, with some not included. The data hold 510 or so clones, with about 89% observed a single time. For this clone: What it binds is not known.

Study results and caveats: Donor CD8+ memory clones often dominated recipient blood repertoires at later times.

The chain carries TRBV20-1 and TRBJ2-3, with a possible D match to TRBD1 (6 bases). This clonotype originated in a man over 45. Sequencing was performed on CD4+ T cells sorted from bone marrow. The DNA for the CDR3 is TGCAGTGCTAAGGGGGCAGATACGCAGTATTTT. This encodes CSAKGADTQYF.